The sequence of this T cell receptor (beta chain) was determined in a study of cytomegalovirus exposure and HLA in healthy donors. As for the study in general: There were over 350 genotyped donors. Of these, roughly 86% fell in the genetic ancestry cluster associated with self-reported Caucasian donors.

For this clone: What it binds is unknown.

The study ran its PCR with 60 Vbeta and 13 Jbeta primers. The table came from immunoSEQ multiplex PCR; TCRdb's copy has only in-frame clones and leaves some out. The repertoire holds some 100,000 clones, with 77% as singletons. General study results and limits: V- and J-gene trimming in TCR beta was tied to a missense DCLRE1C variant by an analysis performed later.

CDR1 LNHDA and CDR2 SQIVND come from the germline V gene (reference sequence). V gave up 5 bases and J gave up 15 bases; unmatched junction bases: 17. The CDR3 contains 15 residues. The rearrangement uses TRBV19 and TRBJ2-1, with TRBD1 matching 9 bases. The clonotype comes from a man aged 35 to 55 in good health and CMV-seropositive. Material: PBMCs. This CDR3 reads CASSSNPGQGGSRFF. CDR3 DNA: TGTGCCAGTAGTTCAAATCCGGGACAGGGTGGTTCGCGGTTCTTC.